The 23 T cell receptor beta chains in this list originate from one sample, sequenced in a study of blood T cell repertoires in COVID-19 (TCRdb year 2020). The library was generated by the immunoSEQ multiplex PCR assay. Imported from immuneACCESS, the table was reduced by TCRdb to in-frame sequences with V and J called. These copies leave out some clones; in studies compared against another copy, an unresolved V gene accounts for under half, and the cause of the remainder is not known. This sample holds around 300,000 clones; about nine tenths were observed only once. The ten largest clones represent about 0.94% of the sample. Sequenced: peripheral blood. These receptors all stem from a woman aged 40 to 50 who had recovered from COVID-19.

This CDR3 is CASSPTRAGDEKLFF. Written as DNA, the CDR3 is TGTGCCAGCAGCCCGACCCGGGCAGGGGATGAAAAACTGTTTTTT. This chain links TRBV28 with TRBJ1-4; a possible D gene is TRBD1 (6 bases). CDR1 MDHEN and CDR2 SYDVKM come from the germline V gene. CDR3 length: 15 residues. Trimming shortened V by 6 bases and J by 6 bases, and 17 bases separated the two germline ends.

V gene TRBV28 combines with J gene TRBJ2-7; possible D gene TRBD1, 6 bases. CDR1 is MDHEN and CDR2 is SYDVKM in the germline V gene. Trimming removed 7 bases at V and 4 bases at J, with 17 bases between. The CDR3 extends over 14 amino acids. CDR3 protein: CASTMAQGKYEQYF. In DNA, the CDR3 is TGTGCCAGCACCATGGCCCAGGGGAAGTACGAGCAGTACTTC.

This clone has a single count. The genes are TRBV27 and TRBJ1-5, with TRBD1 matching 8 bases. The CDR3 spans 15 residues. Germline assignment: CDR1 MNHEY and CDR2 SMNVEV (reference sequence). The trim removed 6 bases at V and 6 bases at J, leaving 10 bases unmatched. The CDR3 region is CASSPKGQALQPQHF. CDR3 in DNA: TGTGCCAGCAGCCCTAAGGGACAGGCCCTTCAGCCCCAGCATTTT.

The gene calls are TRBV7-6 and TRBJ2-5; 7 bases map to TRBD1. V was clipped by 0 bases and J by 0 bases; unmatched bases: 7. Germline V gene lookup returns CDR1 SGHVS and CDR2 FNYEAQ. This CDR3 is 17 amino acids long. The CDR3 DNA is TGTGCCAGCAGCTTAGCGGAATCCGGGACAGACCAAGAGACCCAGTACTTC. Translating gives CASSLAESGTDQETQYF. The entire variable domain, with the rest obtained from reference TRBV7-6 and TRBJ2-5, is as follows: GAGVSQSPRYKVTKRGQDVALRCDPISGHVSLYWYRQALGQGPEFLTYFNYEAQQDKSGLPNDRFSAERPEGSISTLTIQRTEQRDSAMYRCASSLAESGTDQETQYFGPGTRLLVL.

The chain employs TRBV9 and TRBJ1-6; no clear D. Germline lookup yields CDR1 SGDLS and CDR2 YYNGEE. The CDR3 totals 18 residues. V was trimmed by 0 bases and J by 4 bases, leaving 17 bases between them. This chain's CDR3 is CASSVGPGEPVYNSPLHF. The CDR3 DNA reads as TGTGCCAGCAGCGTAGGTCCCGGGGAGCCCGTTTATAATTCACCCCTCCACTTT.

The rearrangement links TRBV21-1 to TRBJ2-5; whether TRBD2, the table's D call, matches the DNA was not checked. TRBV21-1 is given as a pseudogene. This CDR3 region has 16 residues. The CDR3 reads CASSSASRGYQETQYF. As DNA, the CDR3 is TGTGCCAGCAGCAGCGCCTCCCGGGGTTACCAAGAGACCCAGTACTTC.

The chain links TRBV7-9 to TRBJ2-5, with D tentatively TRBD1 (6 bases). Looked up from germline, CDR1 is SEHNR and CDR2 is FQNEAQ (reference sequence). The V and J ends lost 5 bases and 0 bases respectively, with 16 bases between them. The CDR3 is made up of 16 amino acids. This chain's CDR3 is CASSPRTATNQETQYF. DNA for the CDR3: TGTGCCAGCAGCCCCCGGACAGCTACCAACCAAGAGACCCAGTACTTC.

This clone was detected only a few times. The chain couples TRBV6-6 to TRBJ1-1; D not resolved. The CDR3 spans 14 residues. Trimming stripped 4 bases from V and 4 bases from J, with 13 bases between. The V gene's germline CDR1 is MNHNY and CDR2 SVGAGI (reference sequence). The CDR3 spells CASSSTQEVTEAFF. The CDR3 nucleotides read TGTGCCAGCAGTTCCACCCAAGAGGTCACTGAAGCTTTCTTT.

This clone was seen once. This chain joins TRBV19 and TRBJ1-5, with D unclear. Germline CDR1 LNHDA, CDR2 SQIVND (reference sequence). Trimming cost V 6 bases and J 5 bases, with 17 bases left between them. The CDR3 sequence is 15 residues long. The CDR3 sequence is CASSKSDRGDQPQHF. The CDR3 nucleotides are TGTGCCAGTAGCAAATCGGACCGGGGTGATCAGCCCCAGCATTTT. The full variable domain, rest sourced from reference TRBV19 and TRBJ1-5, is DGGITQSPKYLFRKEGQNVTLSCEQNLNHDAMYWYRQDPGQGLRLIYYSQIVNDFQKGDIAEGYSVSREKKESFPLTVTSAQKNPTAFYLCASSKSDRGDQPQHFGDGTRLSIL.

The rearrangement uses TRBV27 and TRBJ1-6, with D perhaps TRBD1 (5 bases). The ends were cut back, 3 bases at V and 7 bases at J, with 16 bases in the middle. CDR1 is MNHEY, CDR2 SMNVEV, per germline (reference sequence). CDR3 length: 16 residues. CDR3 in DNA: TGTGCCAGCAGTTTTCACCGGGGGGGACTAAATTCACCCCTCCACTTT. Protein sequence: CASSFHRGGLNSPLHF.

This chain uses TRBV30 with TRBJ2-1; D remains ambiguous. The CDR3 sequence is 14 residues long. Trimming cost V 2 bases and J 7 bases, with 15 bases left between them. Looked up from germline, CDR1 is GTSNPN and CDR2 is SVGIG (reference sequence). The CDR3 DNA reads as TGTGCCTGGAGTCCCCAGACTCCCCCAAATGAGCAGTTCTTC. Translating it yields CAWSPQTPPNEQFF.

The V and J genes are TRBV2 and TRBJ2-7; 8 bases line up with TRBD2. This CDR3 spans 14 amino acids. The trim removed 4 bases at V and 7 bases at J, leaving 9 bases unmatched. CDR1 and CDR2 from the germline V gene are SNHLY and FYNNEI. The CDR3 here is CASSAYGRAGEQYF. The CDR3 DNA reads as TGTGCCAGCAGTGCCTACGGGAGGGCCGGAGAGCAGTACTTC. Supplemented by reference TRBV2 and TRBJ2-7, the full variable domain reads EPEVTQTPSHQVTQMGQEVILRCVPISNHLYFYWYRQILGQKVEFLVSFYNNEISEKSEIFDDQFSVERPDGSNFTLKIRSTKLEDSAMYFCASSAYGRAGEQYFGPGTRLTVT.

V usage is TRBV19 and J usage is TRBJ1-1; D unresolved. With 5 bases removed from V and 0 bases from J, the gap between germline ends came to 13 bases. The CDR3 extends over 15 amino acids. Germline CDR1 LNHDA, CDR2 SQIVND (reference sequence). In DNA, the CDR3 is TGTGCCAGTAGTTCGGGGTTCAAGATGAACACTGAAGCTTTCTTT. Translation: CASSSGFKMNTEAFF.

The CDR3 loop is CAISESGGRAYEQYF. CDR3 coding DNA: TGTGCCATCAGTGAGTCTGGCGGGAGGGCCTACGAGCAGTACTTC. The rearrangement joins TRBV10-3 to TRBJ2-7; TRBD2 aligns across 9 bases. Per germline, CDR1 ENHRY and CDR2 SYGVKD. Trimming removed 0 bases from V and 2 bases from J; junction bases left unmatched: 2. The CDR3 loop spans 15 amino acids.

The chain is built from TRBV6-6 and TRBJ2-7, with 7 positions matching TRBD1. From germline, CDR1 is MNHNY and CDR2 SVGAGI (reference sequence). The CDR3 has 14 amino acids. V shed 6 bases, J shed 0 bases, and the junction held 5 bases outside the gene matches. The CDR3 spells CASRPGTASYEQYF. The CDR3 coding sequence is TGTGCCAGCAGACCCGGGACAGCCTCCTACGAGCAGTACTTC.

The chain joins TRBV6-5 to TRBJ2-7; 11 bases agree with TRBD2. V lost 2 bases and J lost 3; bases outside the gene matches: 0. The CDR3 extends over 14 amino acids. Looked up from germline, CDR1 is MNHEY and CDR2 is SVGAGI. CDR3 sequence reads: CASSYGTSGYEQYF. Here the CDR3 DNA reads TGTGCCAGCAGTTACGGGACTAGCGGCTACGAGCAGTACTTC.

J is TRBJ2-3 and V is TRBV30; 8 bases align to TRBD2. The CDR3 contains 14 residues. The J segment lost 11 bases and the V segment lost 0 bases, leaving 10 bases of the junction unmatched. The germline CDR1 and CDR2 sequences are GTSNPN and SVGIG (reference sequence). CDR3 loop: CAWSVLQRESEQYF. The CDR3 DNA reads as TGTGCCTGGAGTGTACTCCAGCGGGAGAGTGAGCAGTATTTT.

This chain connects TRBV6-5 to TRBJ1-1; the D is unclear. The V gene's germline CDR1 is MNHEY and CDR2 SVGAGI. CDR3 length: 13 residues. The V end lost 6 bases, the J end lost 1 base, and 9 bases lay between the germline ends. CDR3 nucleotides: TGTGCCAGCAGGTTACGGGAGAACACTGAAGCTTTCTTT. Its protein product is CASRLRENTEAFF.

This clone was picked up one time. The rearrangement links TRBV27 to TRBJ2-5, with 7 bases fitting TRBD1. The V gene's germline CDR1 is MNHEY and CDR2 SMNVEV (reference sequence). With 6 bases clipped from V and 2 bases from J, the junction kept 3 bases outside the gene matches. The CDR3 is 13 residues long. The CDR3 loop reads CASRRGQQETQYF. The CDR3 DNA is TGTGCCAGCAGAAGGGGACAGCAAGAGACCCAGTACTTC.

The chain employs TRBV5-1 and TRBJ2-1; 15 bases match TRBD2. CDR3 length: 16 amino acids. CDR1 is SGHRS, CDR2 YFSETQ, per germline. The V and J ends lost 2 bases and 9 bases, in that order; junction bases with no gene match: 6. CDR3 DNA sequence: TGCGCCAGCAGCTTAGAAGGACTAGCGGGAGGGGGTGAGCAGTTCTTC. It translates to CASSLEGLAGGGEQFF.

This clone has only one observation. This chain uses TRBV5-1 with TRBJ2-3; 9 bases agree with TRBD1. The J segment lost 1 base and the V segment lost 2 bases, leaving 2 bases of the junction unmatched. Per the germline V gene, CDR1 is SGHRS and CDR2 is YFSETQ. The CDR3 sequence is 15 residues long. CDR3 loop: CASSFRTGGTDTQYF. CDR3 sequence (DNA): TGCGCCAGCAGCTTTAGGACAGGGGGCACAGATACGCAGTATTTT.

The chain carries TRBV2 and TRBJ1-2; D perhaps matches TRBD1 (6 bases). The germline gives CDR1 SNHLY, CDR2 FYNNEI. CDR3 length: 13 residues. With 6 bases removed from V and 5 bases from J, the gap between germline ends came to 13 bases. The CDR3 nucleotides are TGTGCCAGCAGGTCCGGGACACTGTATGGCTACACCTTC. The encoded protein is CASRSGTLYGYTF.

The V gene is TRBV18, the J gene TRBJ2-3, with 9 bases lining up with TRBD2. CDR3 length equals 16 residues. Germline lookup yields CDR1 KGHSH and CDR2 LQKENI. The junction had 7 bases not matched to a gene; V was cut back by 3 bases and J by 3 bases. Here the CDR3 reads CASSPSAGGGTDTQYF. For the CDR3, the DNA is TGTGCCAGCTCACCTTCTGCGGGAGGGGGTACAGATACGCAGTATTTT.